The clone carrying this TCR beta chain appeared a few times. Antigen: not known. The junction differs from germline at one of its ends, possibly a read error. TCRdb independently ran MiXCR on the 5' RACE reads; one entry per CDR3 protein. The table records approximately 630,000 distinct CDR3 sequences, under 8.5% of them present only once. CDR3 length: 15 residues. Germline values: CDR1 SQVTM, CDR2 ANQGSEA. This specimen comes from a study of identical twins. Study outcomes and limitations: Models, which agreed with sharing between unrelated individuals, nonetheless underestimated the out-of-frame TCR alpha sharing seen in monozygotic twins.

The same sample was also studied in work on yellow fever vaccine responses in identical twins. That investigation notes: Reportedly, twins' vaccine T cell responses looked partly convergent and partly personalized.

Material: PBMCs. The J gene is TRBJ2-1, the V gene TRBV29-1; 8 positions match TRBD1. The clonotype comes from a woman aged 18-29 years in good health. The CDR3 here is CSGEQGGLPYNEQFF. Here the CDR3 DNA reads TGCAGCGGTGAACAGGGGGGCCTACCCTACAATGAGCAGTTCTTC.